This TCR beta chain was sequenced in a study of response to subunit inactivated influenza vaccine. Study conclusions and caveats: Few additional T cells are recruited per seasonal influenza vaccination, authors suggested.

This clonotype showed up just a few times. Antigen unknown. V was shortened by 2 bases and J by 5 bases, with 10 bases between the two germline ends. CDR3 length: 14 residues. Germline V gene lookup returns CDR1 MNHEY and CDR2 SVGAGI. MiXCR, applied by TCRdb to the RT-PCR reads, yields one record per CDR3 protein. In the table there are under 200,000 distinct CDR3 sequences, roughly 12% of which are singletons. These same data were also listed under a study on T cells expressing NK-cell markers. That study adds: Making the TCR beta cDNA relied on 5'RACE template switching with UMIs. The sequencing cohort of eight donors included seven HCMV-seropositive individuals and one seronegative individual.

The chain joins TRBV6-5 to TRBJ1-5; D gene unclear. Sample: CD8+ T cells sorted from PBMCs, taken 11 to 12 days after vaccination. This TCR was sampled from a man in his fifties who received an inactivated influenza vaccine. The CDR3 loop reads CASSYRLGHQPQHF. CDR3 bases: TGTGCCAGCAGTTACCGGCTCGGACATCAGCCCCAGCATTTT.